The 19 T cell receptor beta chains reported below all come from one sample, sequenced in a study of response to subunit inactivated influenza vaccine. In TCRdb, the RT-PCR reads were re-called with MiXCR into one record per CDR3 protein. In the table there are 700,000 to 900,000 distinct CDR3 sequences, 21% of which are singletons. The sequences come from PBMCs from blood, collected around 5 days after vaccination. Every receptor here comes from a middle-aged man who received an inactivated influenza vaccine.

The rearrangement uses TRBV20-1 and TRBJ2-7, with D uncertain. Trimming took off 0 bases at V and 4 bases at J, with 10 bases between the two ends. The germline V gene has CDR1 DFQATT and CDR2 SNEGSKA (reference sequence). This CDR3 comprises 13 residues. The DNA of the CDR3 is TGCAGTGCTAGAGATCGTGGGAAGTACGAGCAGTACTTC. It specifies CSARDRGKYEQYF.

This clonotype was found a few times. V is TRBV4-3 and J is TRBJ2-3; 8 bases are shared with TRBD2. Germline-derived CDR1 and CDR2 are LGHNA and YSLEER. This CDR3 has 18 amino acids. The V gene end was trimmed by 4 bases and the J gene end by 5 bases; junction bases not matched to a gene: 17. CDR3 in DNA: TGCGCCAGCAGCCGCCAGGTTGGAACTAGCGGTGCGGGAGATACGCAGTATTTT. Residues: CASSRQVGTSGAGDTQYF.

This clonotype has just a few counts. This chain links TRBV5-1 with TRBJ2-3, with 12 bases lining up with TRBD2. In germline, CDR1 is SGHRS, CDR2 YFSETQ. The CDR3 sequence is 15 residues long. With 6 bases clipped from V and 2 bases from J, the junction kept 4 bases outside the gene matches. The CDR3 sequence: CASNRLAGATDTQYF. The CDR3 bases are TGCGCCAGCAACAGACTAGCGGGGGCCACAGATACGCAGTATTTT.

The rearrangement joins TRBV7-9 to TRBJ2-3, with no clear D. Germline values: CDR1 SEHNR, CDR2 FQNEAQ (reference sequence). The germline V and J ends were trimmed by 8 bases and 4 bases, with 7 bases remaining between them. The CDR3 spans 11 residues. This chain's CDR3 is CASARADTQYF. The DNA of the CDR3 is TGTGCCAGCGCACGGGCAGATACGCAGTATTTT.

This clonotype showed up just a few times. The chain links TRBV5-1 to TRBJ2-1; D is unclear. The CDR3 has 16 amino acids. V lost 0 bases and J 2 bases, leaving 12 bases between the germline ends. Germline CDR1 and CDR2: SGHRS and YFSETQ. CDR3 sequence (DNA): TGCGCCAGCAGCTTGGGGCCCTTGGGAACCTACAATGAGCAGTTCTTC. Translating it yields CASSLGPLGTYNEQFF. The full variable domain, its missing parts supplied by reference TRBV5-1 and TRBJ2-1, is KAGVTQTPRYLIKTRGQQVTLSCSPISGHRSVSWYQQTPGQGLQFLFEYFSETQRNKGNFPGRFSGRQFSNSRSEMNVSTLELGDSALYLCASSLGPLGTYNEQFFGPGTRLTVL.

This clonotype was observed a handful of times. The rearrangement uses TRBV20-1 and TRBJ1-6; 9 nucleotides align to TRBD1. Germline loops: CDR1 DFQATT, CDR2 SNEGSKA (reference sequence). This CDR3 spans 15 amino acids. The V gene end was trimmed by 6 bases and the J gene end by 1 base; junction bases not matched to a gene: 4. The DNA of the CDR3 is TGCAGTGCCTCACAGGGGGCATCCTATAATTCACCCCTCCACTTT. It encodes CSASQGASYNSPLHF.

This clonotype was observed a few times. The rearrangement links TRBV7-9 to TRBJ2-2; TRBD1 aligns across 9 bases. Germline values: CDR1 SEHNR, CDR2 FQNEAQ (reference sequence). With V trimmed by 5 bases and J by 0 bases, 4 bases remained unmatched. The CDR3 contains 16 residues. CDR3 DNA: TGTGCCAGCAGCATGACAGGGGGTGCGAACACCGGGGAGCTGTTTTTT. It yields the protein CASSMTGGANTGELFF.

This clonotype was counted only a few times. The J gene is TRBJ1-1, the V gene TRBV20-1, with no clear D. The germline V and J ends were trimmed by 0 bases and 0 bases, with 11 bases remaining between them. The germline V gene encodes CDR1 DFQATT and CDR2 SNEGSKA (reference sequence). The CDR3 consists of 15 residues. The CDR3 region has the DNA TGCAGTGCTAGAGATACTGGAGGAATGAACACTGAAGCTTTCTTT. Translation: CSARDTGGMNTEAFF.

A remark on this clonotype: A much larger clone differs by one base, so this may be a read error. This chain joins TRBV6-2 or TRBV6-3 and TRBJ2-7; possibly TRBD1 for D (6 bases). Trimming took off 6 bases at V and 5 bases at J, with 11 bases between the two ends. The CDR3 length is 12 residues. Germline V gene lookup returns CDR1 MNHEY and CDR2 SVGEGT. The DNA for the CDR3 is TGTGCCAGCAGGTGGGCAGGGGACGAGCAGTACTTC. Encoded protein: CASRWAGDEQYF.

The sample holds many counts of this clonotype. The chain carries TRBV9 and TRBJ2-7; the match to TRBD1 covers 9 bases. Germline CDR1 is SGDLS and CDR2 is YYNGEE. J was trimmed by 3 bases and V by 4 bases; bases with no gene match: 11. The CDR3 has 16 amino acids. The CDR3 bases are TGTGCCAGCAGCTTCCGATCCGGGACAGGGTACTACGAGCAGTACTTC. As protein: CASSFRSGTGYYEQYF.

This clonotype was picked up a small number of times. The rearrangement links TRBV6-2 or TRBV6-3 to TRBJ2-7; TRBD1 aligns across 7 bases. This CDR3 is 14 amino acids long. V gave up 2 bases and J gave up 3 bases; unmatched junction bases: 4. Germline V gene sequence: CDR1 MNHEY, CDR2 SVGEGT. CDR3 sequence: CASSYRDRDYEQYF. The CDR3, as DNA: TGTGCCAGCAGTTACCGAGACAGGGACTACGAGCAGTACTTC.

This sequence joins TRBV5-1 and TRBJ2-1, with D tentatively TRBD2 (5 bases). Germline V lookup: CDR1 SGHRS, CDR2 YFSETQ. V was pared by 4 bases and J by 4 bases, with 12 bases between. This CDR3 has 14 amino acids. The DNA of the CDR3 is TGCGCCAGCAGCCCCCCCCCGGGGTACAATGAGCAGTTCTTC. Protein product: CASSPPPGYNEQFF. Using reference TRBV5-1 and TRBJ2-1 for the parts outside the CDR3, the full variable domain is KAGVTQTPRYLIKTRGQQVTLSCSPISGHRSVSWYQQTPGQGLQFLFEYFSETQRNKGNFPGRFSGRQFSNSRSEMNVSTLELGDSALYLCASSPPPGYNEQFFGPGTRLTVL.

This clonotype was detected many times. This chain connects TRBV12-3 or TRBV12-4 to TRBJ2-3; no definite D call. The ends were cut back, 6 bases at V and 6 bases at J, with 10 bases in the middle. This CDR3 is built from 12 residues. CDR3 residues: CASRPESDTQYF. For the CDR3, the DNA is TGTGCCAGCAGACCAGAATCCGATACGCAGTATTTT.

This clonotype was seen a handful of times. This sequence joins TRBV29-1 and TRBJ2-3; D may be TRBD1 or TRBD2 (5 bases each). The V end lost 2 bases, the J end lost 2 bases, and 8 bases lay between the germline ends. Germline V gene sequence: CDR1 SQVTM, CDR2 ANQGSEA. There are 13 residues in the CDR3. CDR3 coding DNA: TGCAGCGTTGAACGGGGCCTCACAGATACGCAGTATTTT. Protein product: CSVERGLTDTQYF.

This clonotype has only one observation. The rearrangement links TRBV3-1 to TRBJ2-1; 12 bases line up with TRBD2. CDR1 LGHDT and CDR2 YNNKEL come from the germline V gene (reference sequence). V gave up 3 bases and J gave up 5 bases; unmatched junction bases: 14. The CDR3 runs to 19 residues. Here the CDR3 reads CASSQPLKGLAGFDNEQFF. In DNA form, the CDR3 reads TGTGCCAGCAGCCAGCCCTTAAAAGGACTAGCGGGGTTTGACAATGAGCAGTTCTTC.

V and J are TRBV20-1 and TRBJ2-3; TRBD2 aligns across 14 bases. CDR1 is DFQATT and CDR2 is SNEGSKA in the germline V gene (reference sequence). Germline trimming cut 3 bases from V and 5 bases from J; bases unmatched to any gene: 4. The CDR3 loop spans 15 amino acids. The CDR3 region is CSARGLAGVEDTQYF. CDR3 coding DNA: TGCAGTGCTAGGGGACTAGCGGGAGTCGAAGATACGCAGTATTTT.

This clonotype was seen a handful of times. The chain has TRBV6-5 and TRBJ1-2; D is undetermined. This CDR3 comprises 12 residues. Trimming left V 5 bases short and J 4 bases short, with 8 bases between. Per germline, CDR1 MNHEY and CDR2 SVGAGI. The CDR3 loop reads CASSHPGYGYTF. CDR3 bases: TGTGCCAGCAGTCACCCTGGCTATGGCTACACCTTC.

In its sample, this clonotype was seen a few times. The chain recombines TRBV7-6 with TRBJ2-5; D might be TRBD1 or TRBD2, each matching 7 bases. The V and J ends lost 3 bases and 9 bases respectively, with 23 bases between them. CDR3 length: 16 amino acids. Germline V lookup: CDR1 SGHVS, CDR2 FNYEAQ. This CDR3 is CASSLKREGRGASQYF. DNA of the CDR3: TGTGCCAGCAGCTTGAAAAGGGAGGGCAGGGGGGCGTCCCAGTACTTC.

This clonotype has more than one count but fewer than ten. V usage is TRBV5-1 and J usage is TRBJ1-6; D not resolved. Germline V gives CDR1 SGHRS, CDR2 YFSETQ. The CDR3 totals 15 residues. V gave up 0 bases and J gave up 8 bases, with 12 bases separating them. CDR3 region: CASSLAGGRYSPLHF. In nucleotides, the CDR3 is TGCGCCAGCAGCTTGGCTGGTGGAAGGTATTCACCCCTCCACTTT.